The 27 T cell receptor beta chains presented below share a single source sample, sequenced in a study of T cells in Graves' hyperthyroidism and ophthalmopathy. It was RNA transcripts that yielded the amplified TCR beta CDR3 regions. The HTBI primer set served for first-round RT-PCR of the TCR CDR3. TCRdb re-called the multiplex PCR reads through MiXCR, storing one row per CDR3 protein. The table records about 680,000 distinct CDR3 sequences, 35% of them present only once. Input material: blood. Receptors were obtained from a woman aged 40 to 49 with Graves' hyperthyroidism.

This clonotype was detected only a few times. The V gene is TRBV7-9, the J gene TRBJ1-4; D gene unclear. Trimming left V 5 bases short and J 0 bases short, with 16 bases between. From germline, CDR1 is SEHNR and CDR2 FQNEAQ (reference sequence). This CDR3 contains 17 residues. Here the CDR3 reads CASSPRGLVATNEKLFF. The CDR3 DNA reads as TGTGCCAGCAGCCCACGCGGTTTAGTCGCAACTAATGAAAAACTGTTTTTT.

V is TRBV12-3 or TRBV12-4 and J is TRBJ1-1; no clear D. There are 15 residues in the CDR3. The V end lost 6 bases, the J end lost 5 bases, and 19 bases lay between the germline ends. CDR3 nucleotides: TGTGCCAGCAGCCTCAATTTGGAGGGTTGGACTGAAGCTTTCTTT. Translation: CASSLNLEGWTEAFF.

Note on this clonotype: Being one base from a much bigger clone, this may be a read error. The V call is TRBV12-3 or TRBV12-4, the J call TRBJ1-2; D not certain. The CDR3 extends over 14 amino acids. Trimming removed 7 bases at V and 4 bases at J, with 16 bases between. The CDR3 region has the DNA TGTGCCAGCACCTTTGGACGGAACCTCTATGGCTACACCTTC. Translation: CASTFGRNLYGYTF.

This clonotype has a handful of counts. This rearrangement joins TRBV9 to TRBJ1-3; no firm D call. Trimming pared 9 bases from V and 2 bases from J, leaving 18 bases between. CDR1 and CDR2 (germline): SGDLS, YYNGEE. The CDR3 has 15 residues. This CDR3 reads CAITPDASTGNTIYF. CDR3 in DNA: TGTGCCATCACCCCAGACGCTTCCACTGGAAACACCATATATTTT.

Points on this clonotype: This may stem from a read error, because a much larger clone lies one nucleotide away. Given the absence of the conserved phenylalanine or tryptophan at the CDR3 end, a read error is likely. The J gene is TRBJ2-7, the V gene TRBV20-1, with TRBD2 matching 7 bases. CDR1 and CDR2 from the germline V gene are DFQATT and SNEGSKA (reference sequence). V dropped 0 bases and J dropped 5; count of bases not matched to a gene: 4. The CDR3 contains 13 residues. Written as DNA, the CDR3 is TGCAGTGCTAGAGATCGACTAGCCCACGAGCAGTACCTC. Translating gives CSARDRLAHEQYL.

There are many counts of this clonotype. This sequence joins TRBV20-1 and TRBJ1-4; maybe TRBD1 (5 bases). The V gene's germline CDR1 is DFQATT and CDR2 SNEGSKA (reference sequence). The V end lost 0 bases, the J end lost 7 bases, and 18 bases lay between the germline ends. The CDR3 loop spans 16 amino acids. CDR3 coding DNA: TGCAGTGCTAGAGATAAGGGGAACGTCCCTGCTGAAAAACTGTTTTTT. It translates to CSARDKGNVPAEKLFF.

This clonotype was found a few times. The chain recombines TRBV7-2 with TRBJ2-2, with D uncertain. Germline V CDR1 and CDR2: SGHTA, FQGNSA. V was trimmed by 2 bases and J by 5 bases, leaving 12 bases between them. The CDR3 sequence is 15 residues long. CDR3 sequence: CASSLLALVTGELFF. Here the CDR3 DNA reads TGTGCCAGCAGCTTATTAGCTTTAGTAACCGGGGAGCTGTTTTTT.

V and J are TRBV28 and TRBJ2-5, with D uncertain. The CDR3 loop spans 13 amino acids. Trimming took off 4 bases at V and 4 bases at J, with 10 bases between the two ends. Germline CDR1 and CDR2: MDHEN and SYDVKM. The CDR3 DNA reads as TGTGCCAGCAGTTCCCACGGACCAGAGACCCAGTACTTC. Translation gives CASSSHGPETQYF.

This clonotype was recorded at least ten times. The chain recombines TRBV10-2 with TRBJ1-5; D is ambiguous. Germline CDR1 and CDR2: WSHSY and SAAADI. V was shortened by 0 bases and J by 6 bases, with 18 bases between the two germline ends. The CDR3 covers 17 residues. CDR3 loop: CASSESILSRLGQPQHF. The CDR3 DNA follows: TGCGCCAGCAGTGAGTCGATATTAAGTAGACTCGGTCAGCCCCAGCATTTT.

The chain employs TRBV12-3 or TRBV12-4 and TRBJ1-1; the D is unclear. The CDR3 has 13 residues. Trimming pared 2 bases from V and 6 bases from J, leaving 10 bases between. CDR3 sequence: CASSLNIRAEAFF. The CDR3 bases are TGTGCCAGCAGTTTAAATATACGGGCTGAAGCTTTCTTT.

The chain links TRBV7-9 to TRBJ1-2; 8 nucleotides align to TRBD1. This CDR3 contains 18 residues. The ends lost 1 base at V and 6 bases at J; junction bases unmatched: 16. CDR1 SEHNR and CDR2 FQNEAQ come from the germline V gene (reference sequence). The CDR3 protein is CASSLGLPDREGGNGYTF. The CDR3 DNA is TGTGCCAGCAGCTTAGGTCTCCCGGACAGGGAAGGAGGGAATGGCTACACCTTC.

V is TRBV27 and J is TRBJ2-6; D unresolved. The CDR3 is made up of 14 amino acids. V was clipped by 3 bases and J by 4 bases, with 7 bases between them. Germline loops: CDR1 MNHEY, CDR2 SMNVEV (reference sequence). CDR3 in amino acids: CASSLCCGANVLTF. The CDR3 DNA follows: TGTGCCAGCAGTTTGTGCTGCGGGGCCAACGTCCTGACTTTC.

In its sample, this clonotype was seen a few times. The chain recombines TRBV28 with TRBJ2-7; D gene ambiguous. This CDR3 is 12 amino acids long. Trimming shortened V by 3 bases and J by 8 bases, and 11 bases separated the two germline ends. Germline CDR1 reads MDHEN; CDR2 reads SYDVKM. As DNA, the CDR3 is TGTGCCAGCAGTTTGACCGGATCGCAGCAGTACTTC. Protein sequence: CASSLTGSQQYF.

The J gene is TRBJ1-4, the V gene TRBV7-2; D may be TRBD1 (5 bases). Trimming removed 7 bases from V and 8 bases from J, with 23 bases in between. The CDR3 consists of 16 residues. Germline V lookup: CDR1 SGHTA, CDR2 FQGNSA. CDR3 sequence: CASTAGGGSRGEKLFF. CDR3 DNA sequence: TGTGCCAGCACCGCTGGCGGGGGATCCCGAGGGGAAAAACTGTTTTTT. Full variable domain (outside the CDR3, taken from reference TRBV7-2 and TRBJ1-4): GAGVSQSPSNKVTEKGKDVELRCDPISGHTALYWYRQSLGQGLEFLIYFQGNSAPDKSGLPSDRFSAERTGGSVSTLTIQRTQQEDSAVYLCASTAGGGSRGEKLFFGSGTQLSVL.

Many counts were recorded for this clonotype. The chain has TRBV19 and TRBJ2-6; possibly TRBD1 or TRBD2 for D (5 bases each). Trimming took 11 bases from V and 2 from J, leaving 13 bases between them. The CDR3 has 14 amino acids. The germline CDR1 and CDR2 sequences are LNHDA and SQIVND (reference sequence). CDR3 amino acids: CAGGGTAGANVLTF. The CDR3 DNA sequence: TGTGCCGGGGGTGGGACGGCTGGGGCCAACGTCCTGACTTTC.

This chain connects TRBV7-2 to TRBJ2-5; 7 bases align to TRBD2. The assigned J gene may be wrong: the sequence end matches TRBJ2-1 better. The CDR3 totals 15 residues. The germline CDR1 and CDR2 sequences are SGHTA and FQGNSA. The CDR3, as DNA: TGTGCCAGCAGTTTTCAAGCGGGGTACTACAATGAGCAGTTCTTC. This sequence encodes CASSFQAGYYNEQFF.

This chain connects TRBV7-2 to TRBJ2-7; 7 positions match TRBD1. With V trimmed by 4 bases and J by 3 bases, 6 bases remained unmatched. Germline CDR1 and CDR2: SGHTA and FQGNSA. There are 14 residues in the CDR3. CDR3 DNA: TGTGCCAGCAGCTACCGGGGACAGTTCTACGAGCAGTACTTC. Translation: CASSYRGQFYEQYF.

This clonotype was detected many times. This chain uses TRBV7-9 with TRBJ1-1; 8 positions agree with TRBD1. This CDR3 spans 15 amino acids. V lost 5 bases, J lost 3 bases, and 8 bases stayed unmatched. The germline CDR1 and CDR2 sequences are SEHNR and FQNEAQ (reference sequence). Here the CDR3 reads CASSHRTGTDTEAFF. DNA for the CDR3: TGTGCCAGCAGCCACAGGACAGGGACGGACACTGAAGCTTTCTTT.

As for this clonotype: This may be a read error, as it is one base from a much larger clone. The chain employs TRBV20-1 and TRBJ1-5, with 8 nucleotides matching TRBD1. The germline V gene has CDR1 DFQATT and CDR2 SNEGSKA (reference sequence). The CDR3 is 14 amino acids. The CDR3 reads CSALGTGTNQPHHF. In DNA, the CDR3 is TGCAGTGCCCTCGGGACAGGTACCAATCAGCCCCACCATTTT.

This clonotype was counted at least ten times. This chain uses TRBV24-1 with TRBJ2-5; 10 nucleotides align to TRBD1. CDR1 is KGHDR, CDR2 SFDVKD, per germline. V lost 3 bases and J lost 7; bases outside the gene matches: 7. CDR3 length equals 15 residues. CDR3 bases: TGTGCCACCAGTGATACGACAGGGGGCGTTGGGACCCAGTACTTC. It translates to CATSDTTGGVGTQYF.

This clonotype occurred a few times. The chain combines TRBV24-1 with TRBJ2-3; the match to TRBD2 covers 10 bases. With V trimmed by 3 bases and J by 1 base, 3 bases remained unmatched. CDR1 and CDR2 (germline): KGHDR, SFDVKD. CDR3 length: 16 residues. The CDR3 loop is CATSDPGTSGTDTQYF. CDR3 bases: TGTGCCACCAGTGATCCCGGGACTAGCGGCACAGATACGCAGTATTTT.

With regard to this clonotype: One base away lies a much larger clone, so this may be a sequencing read error. The chain is built from TRBV6-1 and TRBJ1-5; D is undetermined. This CDR3 contains 15 residues. Germline V gene data show CDR1 as MNHNS and CDR2 as SASEGT. Trimming stripped 2 bases from V and 3 bases from J, with 11 bases between. The CDR3 DNA reads as TGTGCCAGCAGTGAACTTGGCGGTAACAATCAGCCCCAGCATTTT. This sequence encodes CASSELGGNNQPQHF.

Concerning this clonotype: One end of the junction fails to match germline, which may point to a read error. The rearrangement joins TRBV7-8 to TRBJ1-1; D call uncertain. CDR1 and CDR2 from the germline V gene are SGHVS and FQNEAQ. CDR3 length equals 14 residues. The CDR3 DNA is TGTGCCAGCAGCTGGGATAGGCTGAACACTGAAGCTCTCTTT. Translated, it gives CASSWDRLNTEALF.

This chain uses TRBV10-3 with TRBJ2-7; D is undetermined. Germline assignment: CDR1 ENHRY and CDR2 SYGVKD. V lost 10 bases and J 10 bases, leaving 17 bases between the germline ends. This CDR3 has 11 amino acids. Here the CDR3 DNA reads TGTGCCAGTGGCACAGACTCCTTACAGTACTTC. Translated: CASGTDSLQYF.

This clonotype was detected many times. This sequence joins TRBV12-3 or TRBV12-4 and TRBJ1-1; D uncertain. The CDR3 has 13 residues. V lost 2 bases, J lost 1 base, and 5 bases lay in between. The CDR3 DNA sequence: TGTGCCAGCAGTTTAACTTGGAACACTGAAGCTTTCTTT. Protein sequence: CASSLTWNTEAFF.

This clonotype has just a few counts. A clone one base away is much larger, so this may be a read error. The CDR3 spells CASSEDRRNQPQHF. CDR3 nucleotide sequence: TGTGCCAGCAGTGAGGACAGGCGCAATCAGCCCCAGCATTTT. V usage is TRBV2 and J usage is TRBJ1-5; 7 bases fit TRBD1. Germline V lookup: CDR1 SNHLY, CDR2 FYNNEI. Trimming at V came to 3 bases and at J to 2 bases, leaving 1 base not matched to a gene. The CDR3 loop spans 14 amino acids.

This chain connects TRBV29-1 to TRBJ2-7, with 14 bases that match TRBD2. V was clipped by 1 base and J by 3 bases; unmatched bases: 2. Germline V gene lookup returns CDR1 SQVTM and CDR2 ANQGSEA. This CDR3 is built from 15 residues. DNA of the CDR3: TGCAGCGTTGAAGCCGGGACTAGCGGGGGCTACGAGCAGTACTTC. Its protein is CSVEAGTSGGYEQYF.